The next 5 T cell receptor beta chains were all read from a single sample in a study of blood T cell repertoires in COVID-19. Only in-frame clones appear in the TCRdb table, and some are missing; sequencing was by immunoSEQ multiplex PCR. The sample carries around 230,000 clones, about 83% recorded once. The sequencing sample was made of peripheral blood. The receptors here all came from a woman between 50 and 59 years old with acute or convalescent COVID-19.

The chain joins TRBV6-5 to TRBJ2-7; D is perhaps TRBD2 (6 bases). V dropped 10 bases and J dropped 7 bases, with 20 bases sitting between them. CDR1 is MNHEY, CDR2 SVGAGI, per germline. The CDR3 is made up of 13 amino acids. The CDR3: CATRGYGREEQYF. CDR3 nucleotides: TGTGCCACCAGAGGGTACGGCCGGGAGGAGCAGTACTTC.

The V gene is TRBV19, the J gene TRBJ1-4, with TRBD1 matching 8 bases. The germline CDR1 and CDR2 sequences are LNHDA and SQIVND (reference sequence). This CDR3 has 15 amino acids. Trimming removed 5 bases from V and 4 bases from J; junction bases left unmatched: 6. The CDR3 loop reads CASSDGQGLNEKLFF. In DNA, the CDR3 is TGTGCCAGTAGTGACGGACAGGGCCTTAATGAAAAACTGTTTTTT. The full variable domain, completed using reference TRBV19 and TRBJ1-4, is DGGITQSPKYLFRKEGQNVTLSCEQNLNHDAMYWYRQDPGQGLRLIYYSQIVNDFQKGDIAEGYSVSREKKESFPLTVTSAQKNPTAFYLCASSDGQGLNEKLFFGSGTQLSVL.

This clone was counted a single time. The chain employs TRBV10-1 and TRBJ2-1, with D possibly being TRBD2 (5 bases). The CDR3 extends over 15 amino acids. V lost 2 bases and J 0 bases, leaving 8 bases between the germline ends. Germline CDR1 reads WNHNN; CDR2 reads SYGVQD (reference sequence). CDR3 DNA sequence: TGCGCCAGCAGTGAGACCCGGGGCTCCTACAATGAGCAGTTCTTC. This codes for CASSETRGSYNEQFF.

The chain is built from TRBV30 and TRBJ2-1; 10 bases are a match to TRBD2. The CDR3 totals 16 residues. The trim removed 7 bases at V and 6 bases at J, leaving 15 bases unmatched. Looked up from germline, CDR1 is GTSNPN and CDR2 is SVGIG (reference sequence). Here the CDR3 DNA reads TGTGCCTACATGACTAGCGGGTTCTCGATGGCCAATGAGCAGTTCTTC. It yields the protein CAYMTSGFSMANEQFF.

The genes are TRBV29-1 and TRBJ1-5, with 8 bases that match TRBD1. CDR1 and CDR2 (germline): SQVTM, ANQGSEA. CDR3 length: 13 amino acids. Trimming at V came to 7 bases and at J to 5 bases, leaving 7 bases not matched to a gene. The CDR3 sequence is CSGSQGAYQPQHF. For the CDR3, the DNA is TGCAGCGGAAGTCAGGGGGCCTATCAGCCCCAGCATTTT. Complete variable domain (other parts from reference TRBV29-1 and TRBJ1-5): SAVISQKPSRDICQRGTSLTIQCQVDSQVTMMFWYRQQPGQSLTLIATANQGSEATYESGFVIDKFPISRPNLTFSTLTVSNMSPEDSSIYLCSGSQGAYQPQHFGDGTRLSIL.